The rows below give T cell receptor beta chains drawn from one sample of a study of T cells after yellow fever vaccination. TCRdb ran MiXCR on the 5' RACE reads and lists one entry per CDR3 protein. This table holds about 580,000 distinct CDR3 sequences, about 17% found once. The sample here was PBMCs, taken 5 days after the first yellow fever vaccination. The receptors shown here come from a man younger than 35 who received the YFV17D yellow fever vaccine. CDR3s leave out the opening cysteine and the closing phenylalanine or tryptophan.

TRBV4-1 ASSQSPGNNQPQH
TRBV10-3 AISEGELAPSTDTQY
TRBV25-1 ASTPTGGKHSNQPQH
TRBV5-1 ASSSGTGQPYGYT
TRBV4-1 ASSHQDSPYYGYT
TRBV5-1 ASSLATGGGEKLF
TRBV10-1 ASSESSWTFYGYT
TRBV4-3 ASSHGARDADTQY
TRBV12-3/TRBV12-4 ASSLRQGASPLH
TRBV6-2/TRBV6-3 ASSRTGLATDTQY
TRBV12-3/TRBV12-4 ASSLSSAGKNIQY
TRBV5-1 ASSSGRSGNEQF
TRBV18 ASSPVIADTQY
TRBV11-2 ASSSRWGGRRNNSPLH
TRBV29-1 SVVPAGEMIDGYT
TRBV20-1 SARAGGAVDEQY
TRBV10-2 ASSDTSGGAKTQY
TRBV5-8 ASSWTGGEAF
TRBV19 ASMTGDRANVLT
TRBV7-9 ASSPEGYNEQF
TRBV7-8 ASSLSSGTGNYEQY
TRBV12-3/TRBV12-4 ASSWSTDTQY
TRBV20-1 SAGTPDRATSSEQF
TRBV4-3 ASSHYRGTGELF
TRBV20-1 SARDRTPYNEQF
TRBV7-9 ASSFSLGEQF
TRBV7-3 ASSFGGADTQY
TRBV5-1 ASSLGVSQETQY
TRBV5-1 ASSYGLAGGLYNEQF
TRBV18 ASSPIHGANVLT
TRBV6-1 ASSPQSRRRNYGYT
TRBV5-1 ASSLEGRFSTDTQY
TRBV5-1 ASRKMDPNTEAF
TRBV7-9 ASSLEQGNEQY
TRBV7-9 ASRQMGEQF
TRBV11-2 ASSLDRRGQPQH
TRBV7-3 ASSPGGGGPPETQY
TRBV4-3 ASSTYRFSSYGYT
TRBV7-9 ASSLASLGQGRGLAF
TRBV7-2 ASSPNWDTQY
TRBV24-1 ATSDPSGGGSYNEQF
TRBV2 ASTMGTGQYAEAF
TRBV3-1 ASSHRRGSHGYT
TRBV20-1 SASPATSGANTGELF
TRBV6-4 ASSDSRNSLNYGYT
TRBV5-5 ASSLTGAWSNEQF
TRBV5-1 ASSFRLTGNTGELF
TRBV9 ASSASAGAEGMTDTQY
TRBV20-1 SARDGQPNYGYT
TRBV6-1 ASSDLGTDTYGYT
TRBV12-3/TRBV12-4 ASSLFWTAGDWEQF
TRBV19 ASLMLGGGTEAF
TRBV5-1 ASSDPLGSYTDTQY